This TCR beta chain appears in the sequencing data of a study of Ad26.COV2.S vaccination and SARS-CoV-2 variants. Study-wide context: The study gave Ad26.COV2.S intramuscularly, once or twice 56 days apart. Broader study findings: Once vaccination had occurred, spike-specific CD8+ and CD4+ T cell responses reportedly showed substantial breadth.

To note about this clone: Its target is not known.

Losses at the gene ends were 5 bases for V and 9 bases for J; bases not matched to a gene: 6. Germline V lookup: CDR1 WNHNN, CDR2 SYGVQD (reference sequence). The CDR3 extends over 13 amino acids. The treatment was: 19 received Ad26.COV2.S at low or high dose, single or two shots; roughly 5 received placebo; per-sample allocation not given. The investigators took samples on day 63 after the first vaccine or placebo injection. Based in Boston, the donor was an adult of 18-55 years. Data came from immunoSEQ multiplex PCR; TCRdb stores just in-frame clones and leaves some out. The sample has about 680,000 clones; roughly nine tenths are singletons.

The sequences come from peripheral blood, collected in a trial of Ad26.COV2.S vaccine versus placebo. The V gene is TRBV10-1, the J gene TRBJ2-1; TRBD1 matches at 8 bases. This TCR was recovered from a person between 18 and 65 years old who received the Ad26.COV2.S COVID-19 vaccine or a placebo. This CDR3 is CASSMDRASEQFF. In DNA, the CDR3 is TGCGCCAGCAGTATGGACAGGGCTAGTGAGCAGTTCTTC.